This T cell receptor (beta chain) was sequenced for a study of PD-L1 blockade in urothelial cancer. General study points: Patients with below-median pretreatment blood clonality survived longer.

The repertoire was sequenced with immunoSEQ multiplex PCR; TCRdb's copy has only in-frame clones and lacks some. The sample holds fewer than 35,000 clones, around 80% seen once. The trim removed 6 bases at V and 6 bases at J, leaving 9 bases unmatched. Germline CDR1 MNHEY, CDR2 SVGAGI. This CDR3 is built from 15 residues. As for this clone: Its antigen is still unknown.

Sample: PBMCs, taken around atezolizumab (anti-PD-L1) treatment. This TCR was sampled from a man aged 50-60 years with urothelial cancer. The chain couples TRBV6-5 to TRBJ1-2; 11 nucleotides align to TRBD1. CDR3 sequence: CASRRTGQGAHGYTF. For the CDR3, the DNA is TGTGCCAGCAGACGCACCGGACAGGGGGCCCATGGCTACACCTTC.